These 18 T cell receptor beta chains were all obtained from the same sample, sequenced in a study of OX40 agonist ivuxolimab in advanced cancers. Some clones are missing from TCRdb's copy, which holds only in-frame ones; the method was immunoSEQ multiplex PCR. The sample lists some 90,000 clones, 91% occurring once. The starting material was CD4+ or CD8+ T cells sorted from blood, obtained in a trial of the OX40 agonist ivuxolimab. The receptor source for this set is an adult with an advanced solid tumor such as melanoma, head and neck, liver or kidney cancer.

The CDR3 sequence is CAISESGTANTGELFF. The CDR3 DNA sequence: TGTGCCATCAGTGAGTCGGGGACAGCGAACACCGGGGAGCTGTTTTTT. The J gene is TRBJ2-2, the V gene TRBV10-3; 7 bases line up with TRBD1. This CDR3 has 16 residues. Losses at the gene ends were 0 bases for V and 0 bases for J; bases not matched to a gene: 1. CDR1 and CDR2 from the germline V gene are ENHRY and SYGVKD.

The gene calls are TRBV7-9 and TRBJ1-3; possibly TRBD1 for D (5 bases). V was clipped by 8 bases and J by 4 bases, with 12 bases between them. This CDR3 region has 13 residues. The germline V gene has CDR1 SEHNR and CDR2 FQNEAQ (reference sequence). The CDR3 reads CASCPGNGNTIYF. DNA of the CDR3: TGTGCCAGCTGCCCAGGGAACGGAAACACCATATATTTT.

The rearrangement uses TRBV4-2 and TRBJ2-3, with D uncertain. The V gene's germline CDR1 is LGHNA and CDR2 YNFKEQ. V was trimmed by 0 bases and J by 1 base, leaving 8 bases between them. This CDR3 comprises 15 residues. This chain's CDR3 is CASSQEGVGTDTQYF. CDR3 bases: TGTGCCAGCAGCCAAGAGGGCGTAGGCACAGATACGCAGTATTTT.

About this clone: The same CDR3 arises from other DNA sequences in this sample as well. This sequence joins TRBV7-2 and TRBJ2-5; possibly TRBD2 for D (6 bases). This CDR3 is 13 amino acids long. Germline V gives CDR1 SGHTA, CDR2 FQGNSA. V lost 1 base, J lost 5 bases, and 8 bases lay in between. CDR3 loop: CASSLGGLETQYF. CDR3 DNA: TGTGCCAGCAGCTTAGGGGGACTGGAGACCCAGTACTTC.

The chain recombines TRBV27 with TRBJ2-5; a weak D match, TRBD1 (6 bases). TRBJ2-7 explains the end of the DNA better; the J call may be wrong. Germline CDR1 is MNHEY and CDR2 is SMNVEV (reference sequence). The CDR3 length is 14 residues. The CDR3: CASSRVSRGSEQYF. The CDR3 nucleotides are TGTGCCAGCAGTCGGGTATCCAGGGGTTCCGAGCAGTACTTC.

This chain links TRBV7-2 with TRBJ2-2; D might be TRBD1 (5 bases). Trimming shortened V by 0 bases and J by 7 bases, and 12 bases separated the two germline ends. CDR1 SGHTA and CDR2 FQGNSA come from the germline V gene. This CDR3 is built from 15 residues. The CDR3 sequence: CASSLALQGNGELFF. DNA for the CDR3: TGTGCCAGCAGCTTAGCCCTTCAGGGAAACGGGGAGCTGTTTTTT.

J is TRBJ1-1 and V is TRBV2; 9 nucleotides agree with TRBD1. Trimming took 2 bases from V and 6 from J; bases not matched to a gene: 1. This CDR3 is 13 amino acids long. Germline CDR1 reads SNHLY; CDR2 reads FYNNEI. The DNA of the CDR3 is TGTGCCAGCAGTGAAAACAGGGGGCCTGAAGCTTTCTTT. Protein product: CASSENRGPEAFF. Full variable domain (rest looked up from reference TRBV2 and TRBJ1-1): EPEVTQTPSHQVTQMGQEVILRCVPISNHLYFYWYRQILGQKVEFLVSFYNNEISEKSEIFDDQFSVERPDGSNFTLKIRSTKLEDSAMYFCASSENRGPEAFFGQGTRLTVV.

The CDR3 bases are TGTGCCAGCGGCAGTAACTATGGCTACACCTTC. This gives the protein CASGSNYGYTF. This sequence joins TRBV28 and TRBJ1-2; no reliable D call. V dropped 8 bases and J dropped 1 base, with 5 bases sitting between them. CDR3 length: 11 amino acids. Germline loops: CDR1 MDHEN, CDR2 SYDVKM.

V usage is TRBV4-2 and J usage is TRBJ2-3; 7 bases align to TRBD2. The CDR3 spans 16 residues. Germline V gene sequence: CDR1 LGHNA, CDR2 YNFKEQ. Germline trimming cut 4 bases from V and 2 bases from J; bases unmatched to any gene: 9. CDR3 sequence: CASSRASGDTTDTQYF. CDR3 coding DNA: TGTGCCAGCAGCCGGGCTAGCGGAGACACCACAGATACGCAGTATTTT.

The V call is TRBV15, the J call TRBJ2-2; 7 nucleotides agree with TRBD2. V gave up 1 base and J gave up 9 bases; unmatched junction bases: 2. The CDR3 covers 13 residues. CDR1 and CDR2 (germline): LNHNV, YYDKDF (reference sequence). The CDR3: CATSRGGSRELFF. CDR3 nucleotides: TGTGCCACCAGCAGAGGCGGGAGCAGGGAGCTGTTTTTT.

V is TRBV2 and J is TRBJ2-1; possible D gene TRBD2, 6 bases. Germline CDR1 is SNHLY and CDR2 is FYNNEI. The CDR3 is 15 amino acids. V lost 6 bases to trimming and J lost 0 bases, with 12 bases between them. The CDR3 DNA reads TGTGCCAGCAGAAGCGGGCCGAGCTCCTACAATGAGCAGTTCTTC. Protein sequence: CASRSGPSSYNEQFF.

The gene calls are TRBV30 and TRBJ2-5; D may be TRBD1 or TRBD2 (5 bases each). The germline gives CDR1 GTSNPN, CDR2 SVGIG (reference sequence). The CDR3 has 12 residues. Deletions cut 4 bases from V and 7 bases from J, with 13 bases between. CDR3 loop: CAWTTGLGTQYF. The CDR3 region has the DNA TGTGCCTGGACCACGGGGCTAGGGACCCAGTACTTC.

The chain employs TRBV11-2 and TRBJ2-1, with D unclear. The CDR3 is made up of 15 amino acids. CDR1 and CDR2 from the germline V gene are SGHAT and FQNNGV. V was shortened by 7 bases and J by 5 bases, with 18 bases between the two germline ends. The CDR3, as DNA: TGTGCCAGCACCATAGGACCCTTCGAGAACAATGAGCAGTTCTTC. Residues: CASTIGPFENNEQFF.

This clone has only one observation. This sequence joins TRBV6-5 and TRBJ2-5; 7 nucleotides align to TRBD2. The CDR3 is 16 amino acids. Germline CDR1 MNHEY, CDR2 SVGAGI. The trim removed 0 bases at V and 5 bases at J, leaving 9 bases unmatched. CDR3 DNA sequence: TGTGCCAGCAGTTACTCCAAGGCGGGAGCAGGGGAGACCCAGTACTTC. Its protein product is CASSYSKAGAGETQYF.

The J gene is TRBJ2-7, the V gene TRBV6-1; D may correspond to TRBD1 or TRBD2 (5 bases each). The germline V gene encodes CDR1 MNHNS and CDR2 SASEGT. CDR3 length equals 14 residues. V was pared by 6 bases and J by 4 bases, with 16 bases between. The CDR3 reads CASSTGTQPYEQYF. CDR3 sequence (DNA): TGTGCCAGCAGCACCGGGACCCAACCTTACGAGCAGTACTTC.

V usage is TRBV19 and J usage is TRBJ2-6, with TRBD2 as a possible D gene (5 bases). In germline, CDR1 is LNHDA, CDR2 SQIVND (reference sequence). The CDR3 has 12 residues. The V end was cut by 5 bases, the J end by 15 bases, with 14 bases between. CDR3 residues: CASSHGDTGLTF. The CDR3 DNA follows: TGTGCCAGTAGTCACGGGGATACGGGCCTGACTTTC.

The chain employs TRBV20-1 and TRBJ2-7; D perhaps matches TRBD2 (5 bases). Germline CDR1 and CDR2: DFQATT and SNEGSKA (reference sequence). With 3 bases removed from V and 6 bases from J, the gap between germline ends came to 9 bases. This CDR3 contains 11 residues. CDR3 in amino acids: CSASGLSEQYF. CDR3 nucleotides: TGCAGTGCTAGTGGACTTTCCGAGCAGTACTTC.

This clone has a single count. The chain joins TRBV28 to TRBJ2-5, with D tentatively TRBD1 (6 bases). This CDR3 comprises 13 residues. Germline CDR1 reads MDHEN; CDR2 reads SYDVKM. With 10 bases removed from V and 0 bases from J, the gap between germline ends came to 12 bases. CDR3 in DNA: TGTGCCATCGAGAGGGGGTACCAAGAGACCCAGTACTTC. This sequence encodes CAIERGYQETQYF.